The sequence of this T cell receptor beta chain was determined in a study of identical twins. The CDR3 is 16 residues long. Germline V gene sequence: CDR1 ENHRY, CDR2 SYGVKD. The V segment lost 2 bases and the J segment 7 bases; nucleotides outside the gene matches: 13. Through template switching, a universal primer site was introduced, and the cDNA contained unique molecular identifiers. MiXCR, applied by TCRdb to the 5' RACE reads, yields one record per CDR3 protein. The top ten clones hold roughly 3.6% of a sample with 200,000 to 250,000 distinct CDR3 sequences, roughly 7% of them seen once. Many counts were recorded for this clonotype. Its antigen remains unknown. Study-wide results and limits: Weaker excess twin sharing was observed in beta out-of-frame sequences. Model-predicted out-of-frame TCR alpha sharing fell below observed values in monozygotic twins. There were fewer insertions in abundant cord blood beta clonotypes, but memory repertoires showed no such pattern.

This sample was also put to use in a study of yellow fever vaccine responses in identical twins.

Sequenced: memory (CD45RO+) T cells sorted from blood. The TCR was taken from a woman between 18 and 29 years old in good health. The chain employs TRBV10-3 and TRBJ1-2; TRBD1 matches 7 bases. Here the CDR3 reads CAISEPGISGGGGYTF. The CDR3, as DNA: TGTGCCATCAGTGAGCCCGGAATTTCAGGGGGAGGTGGCTACACCTTC.